Following are 9 T cell receptor beta chains from one sample sequenced in a study of T cells in Graves' hyperthyroidism and ophthalmopathy. The CDR3 regions of TCR beta were amplified from RNA transcripts. First-round RT-PCR of the TCR CDR3 relied on the HTBI primer set. MiXCR was run by TCRdb on the multiplex PCR reads, yielding one entry per CDR3 protein. The profile covers about 620,000 distinct CDR3 sequences, with around 15% appearing a single time and 3.8% taken by the ten largest. Sequencing was done on a sample of blood. These TCRs come from a woman in her 30s with Graves' hyperthyroidism.

In its sample, this clonotype was seen a few times. V gene TRBV20-1 combines with J gene TRBJ2-3; D may match TRBD1 or TRBD2 (5 bases each). This CDR3 comprises 12 residues. Germline lookup yields CDR1 DFQATT and CDR2 SNEGSKA (reference sequence). The CDR3 bases are TGCTTGTGGGGGAGCAGGACAGATACGCAGTATTTT. It yields the protein CLWGSRTDTQYF.

This clonotype has just a few counts. This clone may be a read error of a much larger clone one base away. The DNA for the CDR3 is TGCAGTGCTAGAGATCCTACTAGCGGGAGGAATGAGCAGTCCTTC. Protein product: CSARDPTSGRNEQSF. J is TRBJ2-1 and V is TRBV20-1; 12 positions match TRBD2. CDR3 length equals 15 residues. Germline CDR1 reads DFQATT; CDR2 reads SNEGSKA (reference sequence).

The chain recombines TRBV11-2 with TRBJ2-1; 7 bases are a match to TRBD1. V was clipped by 3 bases and J by 8 bases; unmatched bases: 10. Looked up from germline, CDR1 is SGHAT and CDR2 is FQNNGV. The CDR3 totals 15 residues. The CDR3 region has the DNA TGTGCCAGCAGCTTTAACAGGGGTAACAGGGATGAGCAGTTCTTC. It codes for CASSFNRGNRDEQFF.

There are many counts of this clonotype. The V gene is TRBV5-5, the J gene TRBJ1-1; 10 nucleotides align to TRBD1. CDR1 is SGHKS and CDR2 is YYEKEE in the germline V gene (reference sequence). This CDR3 has 14 amino acids. Losses at the gene ends were 1 base for V and 4 bases for J; bases not matched to a gene: 1. The CDR3 sequence is CASSLRTGGTEAFF. The CDR3 bases are TGTGCCAGCAGCTTGAGGACAGGGGGCACTGAAGCTTTCTTT.

V is TRBV7-9 and J is TRBJ2-7; D might be TRBD2 (5 bases). Per the germline V gene, CDR1 is SEHNR and CDR2 is FQNEAQ (reference sequence). V was cut by 4 bases and J by 1 base, with 11 bases left in between. This CDR3 has 14 residues. The CDR3 sequence: CASSSGKRSYEQYF. Here the CDR3 DNA reads TGTGCCAGCAGCTCCGGGAAAAGGTCCTACGAGCAGTACTTC.

The J gene is TRBJ1-2, the V gene TRBV14, with 7 bases aligning to TRBD1. Per the germline V gene, CDR1 is SGHDN and CDR2 is FVKESK. Trimming removed 1 base from V and 8 bases from J; junction bases left unmatched: 7. This CDR3 comprises 14 residues. CDR3 nucleotide sequence: TGTGCCAGCAGCCAAGGGACAGGTGGCTACGGCTACACCTTC. This encodes CASSQGTGGYGYTF.

The genes are TRBV27 and TRBJ2-2; maybe TRBD2 (6 bases). V was pared by 3 bases and J by 6 bases, with 14 bases between. This CDR3 has 15 residues. The germline gives CDR1 MNHEY, CDR2 SMNVEV (reference sequence). The CDR3 coding sequence is TGTGCCAGCAGTTTTTATTCAGGGACTGCCGGGGAGCTGTTTTTT. Its protein product is CASSFYSGTAGELFF.

This clonotype was counted ten times or more. J is TRBJ1-2 and V is TRBV30; TRBD1 aligns across 7 bases. Trimming at V came to 5 bases and at J to 1 base, leaving 7 bases not matched to a gene. Germline V gene data show CDR1 as GTSNPN and CDR2 as SVGIG (reference sequence). CDR3 length: 14 amino acids. In nucleotides, the CDR3 is TGTGCCTGGGTAGGGGACAGCCTTAACTATGGCTACACCTTC. This encodes CAWVGDSLNYGYTF.

J is TRBJ2-1 and V is TRBV19; no reliable D call. Deletions cut 5 bases from V and 0 bases from J, with 8 bases between. In germline, CDR1 is LNHDA, CDR2 SQIVND (reference sequence). This CDR3 is built from 14 residues. The CDR3 DNA reads as TGTGCCAGTAGTGCCTCGAGCTCCTACAATGAGCAGTTCTTC. It codes for CASSASSSYNEQFF.